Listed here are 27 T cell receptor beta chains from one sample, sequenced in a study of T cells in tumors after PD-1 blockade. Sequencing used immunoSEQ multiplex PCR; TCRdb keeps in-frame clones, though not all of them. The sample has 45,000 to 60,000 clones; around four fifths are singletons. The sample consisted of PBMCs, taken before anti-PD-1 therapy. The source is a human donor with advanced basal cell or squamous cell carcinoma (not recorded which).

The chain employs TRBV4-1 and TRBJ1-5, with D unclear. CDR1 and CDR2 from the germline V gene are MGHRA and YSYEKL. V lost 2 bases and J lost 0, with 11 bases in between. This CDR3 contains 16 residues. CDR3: CASSQLFGDSNQPQHF. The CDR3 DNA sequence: TGCGCCAGCAGCCAACTGTTCGGGGATAGCAATCAGCCCCAGCATTTT.

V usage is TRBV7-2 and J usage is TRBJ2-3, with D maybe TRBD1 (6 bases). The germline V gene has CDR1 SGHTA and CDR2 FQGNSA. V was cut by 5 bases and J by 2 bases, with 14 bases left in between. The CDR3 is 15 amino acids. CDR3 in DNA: TGTGCCAGCAGCCCAGGGACACCTTCCACAGATACGCAGTATTTT. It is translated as CASSPGTPSTDTQYF.

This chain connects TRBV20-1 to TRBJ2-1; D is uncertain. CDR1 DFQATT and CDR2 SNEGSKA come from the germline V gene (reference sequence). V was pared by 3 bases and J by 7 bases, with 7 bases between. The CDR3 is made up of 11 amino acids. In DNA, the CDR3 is TGCAGTGCTAGTAGTGGGAATGAGCAGTTCTTC. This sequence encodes CSASSGNEQFF.

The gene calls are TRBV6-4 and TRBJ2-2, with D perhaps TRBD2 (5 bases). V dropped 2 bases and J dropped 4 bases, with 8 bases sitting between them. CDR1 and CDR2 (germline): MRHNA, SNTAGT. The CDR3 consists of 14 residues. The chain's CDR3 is CASSDEGSTGELFF. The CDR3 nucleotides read TGTGCCAGCAGTGACGAGGGAAGCACCGGGGAGCTGTTTTTT.

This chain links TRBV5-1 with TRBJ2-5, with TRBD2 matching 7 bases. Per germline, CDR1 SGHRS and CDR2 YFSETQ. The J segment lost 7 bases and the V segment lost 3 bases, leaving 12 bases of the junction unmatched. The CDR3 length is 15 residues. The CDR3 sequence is CASSSNSGFQGTQYF. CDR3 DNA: TGCGCCAGCAGCTCAAATAGCGGGTTCCAGGGGACCCAGTACTTC. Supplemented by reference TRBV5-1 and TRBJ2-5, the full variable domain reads KAGVTQTPRYLIKTRGQQVTLSCSPISGHRSVSWYQQTPGQGLQFLFEYFSETQRNKGNFPGRFSGRQFSNSRSEMNVSTLELGDSALYLCASSSNSGFQGTQYFGPGTRLLVL.

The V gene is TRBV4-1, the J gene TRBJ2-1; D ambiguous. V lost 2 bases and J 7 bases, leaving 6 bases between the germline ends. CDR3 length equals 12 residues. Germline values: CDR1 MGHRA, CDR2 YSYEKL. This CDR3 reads CASSQLSNEQFF. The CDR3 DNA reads TGCGCCAGCAGCCAACTAAGTAATGAGCAGTTCTTC.

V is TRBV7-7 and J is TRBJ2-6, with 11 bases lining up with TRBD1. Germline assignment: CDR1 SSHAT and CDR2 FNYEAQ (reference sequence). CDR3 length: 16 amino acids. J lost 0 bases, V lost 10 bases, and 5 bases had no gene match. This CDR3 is CAIGQGASSGANVLTF. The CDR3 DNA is TGTGCCATCGGACAGGGGGCGAGCTCTGGGGCCAACGTCCTGACTTTC.

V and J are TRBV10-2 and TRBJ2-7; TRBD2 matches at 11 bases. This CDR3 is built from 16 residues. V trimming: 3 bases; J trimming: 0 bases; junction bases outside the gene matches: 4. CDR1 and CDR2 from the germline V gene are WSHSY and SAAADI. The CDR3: CASSDHGTSGSYEQYF. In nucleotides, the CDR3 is TGCGCCAGCAGTGACCACGGGACTAGCGGCTCCTACGAGCAGTACTTC.

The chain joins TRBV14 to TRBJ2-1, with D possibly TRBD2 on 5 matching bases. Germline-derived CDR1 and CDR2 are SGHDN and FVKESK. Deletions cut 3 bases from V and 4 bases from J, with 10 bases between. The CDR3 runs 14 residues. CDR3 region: CASSQVTTYNEQFF. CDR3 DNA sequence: TGTGCCAGCAGCCAGGTGACTACTTACAATGAGCAGTTCTTC.

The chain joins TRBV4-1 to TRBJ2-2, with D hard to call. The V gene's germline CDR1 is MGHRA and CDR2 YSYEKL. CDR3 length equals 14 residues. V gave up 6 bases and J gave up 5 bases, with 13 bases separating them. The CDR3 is CASRTGFQTGELFF. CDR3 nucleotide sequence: TGCGCCAGCAGAACCGGGTTCCAAACCGGGGAGCTGTTTTTT.

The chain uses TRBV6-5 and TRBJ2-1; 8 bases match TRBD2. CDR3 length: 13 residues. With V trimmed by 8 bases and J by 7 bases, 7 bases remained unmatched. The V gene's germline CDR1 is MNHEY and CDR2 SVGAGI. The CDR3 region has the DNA TGTGCCAGCTGGGCGGGAGGCTTGAATGAGCAGTTCTTC. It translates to CASWAGGLNEQFF.

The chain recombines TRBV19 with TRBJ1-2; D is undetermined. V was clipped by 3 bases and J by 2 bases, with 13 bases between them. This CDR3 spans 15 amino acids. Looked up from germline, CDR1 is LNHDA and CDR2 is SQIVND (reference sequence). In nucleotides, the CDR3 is TGTGCCAGTAGTATTGGTCAGCGAGGGAACTATGGCTACACCTTC. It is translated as CASSIGQRGNYGYTF.

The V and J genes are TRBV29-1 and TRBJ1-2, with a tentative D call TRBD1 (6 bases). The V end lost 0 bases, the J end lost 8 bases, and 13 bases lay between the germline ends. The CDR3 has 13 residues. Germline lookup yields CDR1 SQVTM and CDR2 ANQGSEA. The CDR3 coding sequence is TGCAGCGTTGAAGAACCAGGGGTGGGGGGCTACACCTTC. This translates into CSVEEPGVGGYTF. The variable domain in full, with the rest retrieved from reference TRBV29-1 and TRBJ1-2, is SAVISQKPSRDICQRGTSLTIQCQVDSQVTMMFWYRQQPGQSLTLIATANQGSEATYESGFVIDKFPISRPNLTFSTLTVSNMSPEDSSIYLCSVEEPGVGGYTFGSGTRLTVV.

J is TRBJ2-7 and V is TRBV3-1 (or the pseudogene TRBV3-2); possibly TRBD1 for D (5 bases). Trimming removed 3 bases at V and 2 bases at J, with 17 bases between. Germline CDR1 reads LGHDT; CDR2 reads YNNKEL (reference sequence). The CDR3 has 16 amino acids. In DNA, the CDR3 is TGTGCCAGCAGCCATGGAGTCAGGGTGTTAACCTACGAGCAGTACTTC. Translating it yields CASSHGVRVLTYEQYF.

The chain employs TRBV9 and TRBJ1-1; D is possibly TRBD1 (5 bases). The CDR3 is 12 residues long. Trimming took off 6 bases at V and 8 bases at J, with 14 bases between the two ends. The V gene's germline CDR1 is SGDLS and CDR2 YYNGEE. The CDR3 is CASNLQGREAFF. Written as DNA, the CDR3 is TGTGCCAGCAACCTGCAGGGTAGGGAAGCTTTCTTT.

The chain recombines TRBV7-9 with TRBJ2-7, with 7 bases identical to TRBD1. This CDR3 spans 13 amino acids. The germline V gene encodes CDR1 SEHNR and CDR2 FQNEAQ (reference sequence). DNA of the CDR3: TGTGCTTACCCTGGGGACAGACCGTGGGAGCAGTACTTC. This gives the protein CAYPGDRPWEQYF.

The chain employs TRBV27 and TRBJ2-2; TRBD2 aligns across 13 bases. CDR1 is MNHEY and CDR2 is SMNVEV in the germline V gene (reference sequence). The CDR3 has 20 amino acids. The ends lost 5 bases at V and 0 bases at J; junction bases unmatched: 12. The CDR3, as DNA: TGTGCCAGCAGTCAACCCTCACTAGCGGGGGGGTTCGCGAACACCGGGGAGCTGTTTTTT. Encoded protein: CASSQPSLAGGFANTGELFF.

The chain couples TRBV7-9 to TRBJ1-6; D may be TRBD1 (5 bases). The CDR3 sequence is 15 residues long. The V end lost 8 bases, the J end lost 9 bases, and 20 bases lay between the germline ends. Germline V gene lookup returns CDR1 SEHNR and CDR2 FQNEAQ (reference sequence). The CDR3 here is CASSEGGDATSPLHF. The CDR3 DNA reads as TGTGCCAGCTCCGAAGGAGGGGATGCAACTTCACCCCTCCACTTT. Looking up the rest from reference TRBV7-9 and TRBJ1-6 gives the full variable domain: DTGVSQNPRHKITKRGQNVTFRCDPISEHNRLYWYRQTLGQGPEFLTYFQNEAQLEKSRLLSDRFSAERPKGSFSTLEIQRTEQGDSAMYLCASSEGGDATSPLHFGNGTRLTVT.

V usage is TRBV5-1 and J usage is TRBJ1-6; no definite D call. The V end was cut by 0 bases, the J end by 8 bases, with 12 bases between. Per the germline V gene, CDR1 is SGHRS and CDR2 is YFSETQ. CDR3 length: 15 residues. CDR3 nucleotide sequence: TGCGCCAGCAGCTTGGTTACCCGGCCGGATTCACCCCTCCACTTT. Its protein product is CASSLVTRPDSPLHF. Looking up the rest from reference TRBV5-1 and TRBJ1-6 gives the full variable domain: KAGVTQTPRYLIKTRGQQVTLSCSPISGHRSVSWYQQTPGQGLQFLFEYFSETQRNKGNFPGRFSGRQFSNSRSEMNVSTLELGDSALYLCASSLVTRPDSPLHFGNGTRLTVT.

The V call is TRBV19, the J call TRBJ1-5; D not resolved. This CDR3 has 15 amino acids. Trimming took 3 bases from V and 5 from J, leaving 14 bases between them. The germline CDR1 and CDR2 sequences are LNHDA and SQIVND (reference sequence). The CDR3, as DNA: TGTGCCAGTAGTATGATGCAGCAACTACATCAGCCCCAGCATTTT. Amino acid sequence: CASSMMQQLHQPQHF. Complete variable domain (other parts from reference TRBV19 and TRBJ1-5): DGGITQSPKYLFRKEGQNVTLSCEQNLNHDAMYWYRQDPGQGLRLIYYSQIVNDFQKGDIAEGYSVSREKKESFPLTVTSAQKNPTAFYLCASSMMQQLHQPQHFGDGTRLSIL.

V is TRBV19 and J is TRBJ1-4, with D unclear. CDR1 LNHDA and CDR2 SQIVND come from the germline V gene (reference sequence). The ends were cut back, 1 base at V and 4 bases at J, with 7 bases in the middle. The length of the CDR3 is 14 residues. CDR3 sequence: CASSIGGDNEKLFF. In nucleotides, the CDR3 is TGTGCCAGTAGTATAGGTGGAGATAATGAAAAACTGTTTTTT. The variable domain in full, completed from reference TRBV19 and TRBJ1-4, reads DGGITQSPKYLFRKEGQNVTLSCEQNLNHDAMYWYRQDPGQGLRLIYYSQIVNDFQKGDIAEGYSVSREKKESFPLTVTSAQKNPTAFYLCASSIGGDNEKLFFGSGTQLSVL.

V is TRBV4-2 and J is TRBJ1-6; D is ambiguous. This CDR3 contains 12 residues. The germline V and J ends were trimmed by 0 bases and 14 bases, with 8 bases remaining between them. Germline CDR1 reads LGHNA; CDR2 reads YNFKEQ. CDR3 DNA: TGTGCCAGCAGCCAAGATTGGCAATCCCTCCACTTT. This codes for CASSQDWQSLHF.

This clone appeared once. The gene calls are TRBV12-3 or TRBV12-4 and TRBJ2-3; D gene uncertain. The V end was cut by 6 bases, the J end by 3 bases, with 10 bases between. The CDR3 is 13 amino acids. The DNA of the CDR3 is TGTGCCAGCAGGACCAGCCAAACAGATACGCAGTATTTT. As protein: CASRTSQTDTQYF.

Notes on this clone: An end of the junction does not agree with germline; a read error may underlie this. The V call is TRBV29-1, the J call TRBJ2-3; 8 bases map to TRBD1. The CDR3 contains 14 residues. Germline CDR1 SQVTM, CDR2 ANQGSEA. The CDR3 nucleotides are TGCAGCGTGGAAGGACAGGGTCAGACAGATACGCAGTATTTT. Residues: CSVEGQGQTDTQYF.

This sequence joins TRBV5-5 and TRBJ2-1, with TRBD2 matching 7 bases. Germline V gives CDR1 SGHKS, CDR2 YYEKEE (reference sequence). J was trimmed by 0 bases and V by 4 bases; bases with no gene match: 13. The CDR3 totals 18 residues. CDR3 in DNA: TGTGCCAGCAGCCCGGCTTCCGCGGGAGCGCTCTCCTACAATGAGCAGTTCTTC. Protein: CASSPASAGALSYNEQFF.

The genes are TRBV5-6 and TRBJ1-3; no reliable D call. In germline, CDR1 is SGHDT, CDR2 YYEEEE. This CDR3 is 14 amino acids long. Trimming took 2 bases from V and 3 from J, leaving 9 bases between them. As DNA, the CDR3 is TGTGCCAGCAGCTTAAGAGGGTATGGAAACACCATATATTTT. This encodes CASSLRGYGNTIYF.

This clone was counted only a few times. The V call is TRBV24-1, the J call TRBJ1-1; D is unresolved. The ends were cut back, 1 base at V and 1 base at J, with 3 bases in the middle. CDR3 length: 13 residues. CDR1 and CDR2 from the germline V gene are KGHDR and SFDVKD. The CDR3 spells CATSDFPNTEAFF. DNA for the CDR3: TGTGCCACCAGTGATTTTCCGAACACTGAAGCTTTCTTT.